What follows are 18 T cell receptor beta chains derived from one specimen sequenced in a study of T cells after yellow fever vaccination. Each CDR3 protein is one row after TCRdb ran MiXCR on the 5' RACE reads. The table lists some 97,000 distinct CDR3 sequences, about 5.8% of them singletons. This material consisted of CD8+ T cells sorted from PBMCs, taken 10 days after the yellow fever booster vaccination. Source of these receptors: a man aged 18 to 29 who received the YFV17D yellow fever vaccine.

This clonotype has more than one count but fewer than ten. This chain uses TRBV20-1 with TRBJ2-5, with TRBD1 identical over 8 bases. The V gene's germline CDR1 is DFQATT and CDR2 SNEGSKA (reference sequence). V was pared by 5 bases and J by 5 bases, with 4 bases of the junction left unmatched. The CDR3 runs 12 residues. CDR3 DNA: TGCAGTGCTTTGGACAGGGTTGAGACCCAGTACTTC. This translates into CSALDRVETQYF.

J is TRBJ2-5 and V is TRBV28; D unresolved. Germline CDR1 and CDR2: MDHEN and SYDVKM. The ends were cut back, 4 bases at V and 7 bases at J, with 13 bases in the middle. The CDR3 is 13 residues long. CDR3 loop: CASSYALSGTQYF. The CDR3 coding sequence is TGTGCCAGCAGTTACGCCCTCAGTGGGACCCAGTACTTC.

This clonotype was seen more than once but under ten times. CDR3 loop: CSATLAGGRGDTQYF. CDR3 in DNA: TGCAGTGCCACACTAGCGGGGGGGCGTGGAGATACGCAGTATTTT. This chain joins TRBV20-1 and TRBJ2-3, with 13 bases that match TRBD2. The CDR3 runs to 15 residues. Germline CDR1 is DFQATT and CDR2 is SNEGSKA (reference sequence). The trim removed 6 bases at V and 5 bases at J, leaving 8 bases unmatched.

The sample holds many counts of this clonotype. The gene calls are TRBV5-1 and TRBJ1-1; no reliable D call. V was clipped by 0 bases and J by 0 bases, with 6 bases between them. This CDR3 is 14 amino acids long. The germline gives CDR1 SGHRS, CDR2 YFSETQ. The CDR3 DNA is TGCGCCAGCAGCTTGGTTTCGGTGAACACTGAAGCTTTCTTT. Encoded protein: CASSLVSVNTEAFF.

V gene TRBV5-1 combines with J gene TRBJ2-3, with 10 nucleotides matching TRBD2. The CDR3 runs 14 residues. In germline, CDR1 is SGHRS, CDR2 YFSETQ. With V trimmed by 1 base and J by 8 bases, 4 bases remained unmatched. The CDR3 DNA is TGCGCCAGCAGCTTGAGCGGGGGGGCTGTTACGCAGTATTTT. Translated: CASSLSGGAVTQYF.

This clonotype was found many times. This chain uses TRBV29-1 with TRBJ2-1; 7 positions match TRBD2. The CDR3 sequence is 13 residues long. Germline assignment: CDR1 SQVTM and CDR2 ANQGSEA. Germline trimming cut 7 bases from V and 4 bases from J; bases unmatched to any gene: 7. CDR3 DNA sequence: TGCAGCGCGCTAGGCGGGGGTTACAATGAGCAGTTCTTC. As protein: CSALGGGYNEQFF.

This clonotype was counted at least ten times. The chain uses TRBV2 and TRBJ2-2; 10 bases agree with TRBD2. J was trimmed by 6 bases and V by 5 bases; bases with no gene match: 9. CDR3 length equals 16 residues. Germline CDR1 reads SNHLY; CDR2 reads FYNNEI. The CDR3 loop is CASSRGIAGGSGELFF. As DNA, the CDR3 is TGTGCCAGCAGTCGCGGAATAGCGGGGGGTTCCGGGGAGCTGTTTTTT. The whole variable domain, filled in from reference TRBV2 and TRBJ2-2, reads EPEVTQTPSHQVTQMGQEVILRCVPISNHLYFYWYRQILGQKVEFLVSFYNNEISEKSEIFDDQFSVERPDGSNFTLKIRSTKLEDSAMYFCASSRGIAGGSGELFFGEGSRLTVL.

This clonotype was detected a few times. The gene calls are TRBV7-8 and TRBJ2-7, with D possibly TRBD1 on 7 matching bases. The V end was cut by 5 bases, the J end by 3 bases, with 17 bases between. Germline values: CDR1 SGHVS, CDR2 FQNEAQ. The CDR3 totals 15 residues. This CDR3 is CASSPRAGGYYEQYF. CDR3 DNA: TGTGCCAGCAGCCCACGGGCAGGGGGGTACTACGAGCAGTACTTC.

The chain joins TRBV27 to TRBJ2-2; 7 bases align to TRBD2. The CDR3 covers 15 residues. From germline, CDR1 is MNHEY and CDR2 SMNVEV (reference sequence). With V trimmed by 6 bases and J by 1 base, 5 bases remained unmatched. The CDR3 coding sequence is TGTGCCAGCAGAATAGCGGGTAGGAACACCGGGGAGCTGTTTTTT. As protein: CASRIAGRNTGELFF.

This clonotype was seen a few times. The V gene is TRBV4-3, the J gene TRBJ2-3, with D maybe TRBD2 (6 bases). The germline gives CDR1 LGHNA, CDR2 YSLEER. Trimming took 1 base from V and 8 from J, leaving 16 bases between them. The CDR3 is 15 residues long. The CDR3 DNA follows: TGCGCCAGCAGCCAAGCGGCGGGGTCAAGGGGTACGCAGTATTTT. Protein sequence: CASSQAAGSRGTQYF.

This clonotype was counted a few times. The chain uses TRBV2 and TRBJ1-1; 10 nucleotides align to TRBD1. Per germline, CDR1 SNHLY and CDR2 FYNNEI. CDR3 length equals 13 residues. J lost 1 base, V lost 10 bases, and 3 bases had no gene match. Here the CDR3 reads CATRDRGNTEAFF. In DNA form, the CDR3 reads TGTGCCACCAGGGACAGGGGGAACACTGAAGCTTTCTTT.

There are many counts of this clonotype. CDR3 amino acids: CASSRYRLRTGELFF. The DNA for the CDR3 is TGCGCCAGCAGTCGCTACAGACTTAGAACCGGGGAGCTGTTTTTT. The chain has TRBV23-1 and TRBJ2-2, with D unclear. TRBV23-1 carries the ORF label, with uncertain function. The CDR3 has 15 amino acids. With 4 bases removed from V and 5 bases from J, the gap between germline ends came to 14 bases.

This clonotype has just a few counts. V and J are TRBV20-1 and TRBJ2-2; D uncertain. Per germline, CDR1 DFQATT and CDR2 SNEGSKA (reference sequence). This CDR3 contains 14 residues. V lost 0 bases to trimming and J lost 2 bases, with 7 bases between them. The CDR3 here is CSARDRINTGELFF. CDR3 nucleotide sequence: TGCAGTGCTAGAGATCGGATCAACACCGGGGAGCTGTTTTTT.

The rearrangement links TRBV27 to TRBJ2-3, with 9 nucleotides matching TRBD2. J was trimmed by 6 bases and V by 5 bases; bases with no gene match: 9. Germline loops: CDR1 MNHEY, CDR2 SMNVEV (reference sequence). The CDR3 spans 15 residues. The CDR3 DNA follows: TGTGCCAGCAGTCTGCTGGCTAGCGGGGTGGATACGCAGTATTTT. Translated, it gives CASSLLASGVDTQYF.

This clonotype has more than one count but fewer than ten. This chain links TRBV24-1 with TRBJ2-2; D possibly corresponds to TRBD1 (5 bases). There are 14 residues in the CDR3. Germline CDR1 KGHDR, CDR2 SFDVKD. With 0 bases removed from V and 6 bases from J, the gap between germline ends came to 7 bases. CDR3: CATSDLKGPGELFF. In DNA form, the CDR3 reads TGTGCCACCAGTGATTTGAAGGGGCCCGGGGAGCTGTTTTTT.

There are many counts of this clonotype. The chain recombines TRBV7-9 with TRBJ2-2; 7 bases match TRBD1. This CDR3 contains 15 residues. Germline CDR1 SEHNR, CDR2 FQNEAQ (reference sequence). Germline trimming cut 5 bases from V and 6 bases from J; bases unmatched to any gene: 9. This CDR3 is CASSSDRVVAGELFF. The CDR3 DNA is TGTGCCAGCAGCAGTGACAGGGTAGTCGCCGGGGAGCTGTTTTTT.

The rearrangement links TRBV4-3 to TRBJ2-5; 15 bases map to TRBD2. The CDR3 totals 20 residues. Germline-derived CDR1 and CDR2 are LGHNA and YSLEER. J gave up 3 bases and V 1 base, and 12 bases lay outside the gene matches. CDR3 amino acids: CASSQVPPGLAGGPEETQYF. Written as DNA, the CDR3 is TGCGCCAGCAGCCAAGTTCCACCGGGACTAGCGGGGGGTCCCGAAGAGACCCAGTACTTC.

This clonotype was detected ten times or more. The rearrangement uses TRBV12-3 or TRBV12-4 and TRBJ2-2, with D perhaps TRBD2 (5 bases). V dropped 5 bases and J dropped 5 bases, with 6 bases sitting between them. The CDR3 covers 12 residues. DNA for the CDR3: TGTGCCAGCAGTCGAGGGACCGGGGAGCTGTTTTTT. Translation gives CASSRGTGELFF.